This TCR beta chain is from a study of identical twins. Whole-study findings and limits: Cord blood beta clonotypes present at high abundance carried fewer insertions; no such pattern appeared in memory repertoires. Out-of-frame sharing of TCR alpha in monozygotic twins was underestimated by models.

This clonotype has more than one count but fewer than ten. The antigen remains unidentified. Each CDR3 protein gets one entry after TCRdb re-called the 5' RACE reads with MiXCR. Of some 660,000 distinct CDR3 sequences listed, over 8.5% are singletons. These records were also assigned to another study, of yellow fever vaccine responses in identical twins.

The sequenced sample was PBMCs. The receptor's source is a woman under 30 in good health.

The CDR3: CASSEWEGGGGYTF. CDR3 bases: TGTGCCAGCAGTGAATGGGAGGGAGGAGGTGGCTACACCTTC. The V and J genes are TRBV2 and TRBJ1-2; D is uncertain. V shed 2 bases and J shed 7 bases, with 14 bases lying between them. Germline V gives CDR1 SNHLY, CDR2 FYNNEI. This CDR3 is built from 14 residues. Full variable domain (outside the CDR3, taken from reference TRBV2 and TRBJ1-2): EPEVTQTPSHQVTQMGQEVILRCVPISNHLYFYWYRQILGQKVEFLVSFYNNEISEKSEIFDDQFSVERPDGSNFTLKIRSTKLEDSAMYFCASSEWEGGGGYTFGSGTRLTVV.